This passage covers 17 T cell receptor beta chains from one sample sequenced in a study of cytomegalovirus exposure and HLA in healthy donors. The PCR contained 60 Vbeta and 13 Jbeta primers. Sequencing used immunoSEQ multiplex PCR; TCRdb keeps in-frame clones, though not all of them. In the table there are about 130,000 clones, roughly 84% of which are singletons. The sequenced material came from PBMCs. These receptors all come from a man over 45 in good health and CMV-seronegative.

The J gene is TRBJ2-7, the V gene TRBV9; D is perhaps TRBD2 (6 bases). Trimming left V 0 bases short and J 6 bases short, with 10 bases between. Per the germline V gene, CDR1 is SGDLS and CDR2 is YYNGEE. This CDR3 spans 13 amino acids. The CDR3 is CASSVGGGTEQYF. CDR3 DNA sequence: TGTGCCAGCAGCGTAGGTGGGGGGACCGAGCAGTACTTC.

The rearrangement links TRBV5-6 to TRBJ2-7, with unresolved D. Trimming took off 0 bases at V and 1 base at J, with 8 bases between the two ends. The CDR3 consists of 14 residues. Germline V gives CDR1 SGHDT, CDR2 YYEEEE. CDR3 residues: CASSLDPESYEQYF. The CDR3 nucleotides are TGTGCCAGCAGCTTGGATCCAGAATCCTACGAGCAGTACTTC.

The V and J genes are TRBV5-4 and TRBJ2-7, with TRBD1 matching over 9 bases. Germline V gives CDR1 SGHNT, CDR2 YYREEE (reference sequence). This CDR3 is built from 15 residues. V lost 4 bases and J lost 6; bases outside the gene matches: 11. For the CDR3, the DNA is TGTGCCAGCAGCCCGCCGGGACAGGGTTTTGGCGAGCAGTACTTC. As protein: CASSPPGQGFGEQYF.

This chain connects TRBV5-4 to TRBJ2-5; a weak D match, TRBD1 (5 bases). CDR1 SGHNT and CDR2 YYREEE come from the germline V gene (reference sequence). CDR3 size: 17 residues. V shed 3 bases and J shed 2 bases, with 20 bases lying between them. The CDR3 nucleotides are TGTGCCAGCAGCTCCCCAGTGACAGAATTGGCTCAAGAGACCCAGTACTTC. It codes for CASSSPVTELAQETQYF.

DNA of the CDR3: TGTGCCAGCAGTATATCCGTGGACAATCGTGGCTACACCTTC. This encodes CASSISVDNRGYTF. The V call is TRBV28, the J call TRBJ1-2, with D perhaps TRBD1 (5 bases). There are 14 residues in the CDR3. The germline CDR1 and CDR2 sequences are MDHEN and SYDVKM. The germline V and J ends were trimmed by 5 bases and 7 bases, with 17 bases remaining between them.

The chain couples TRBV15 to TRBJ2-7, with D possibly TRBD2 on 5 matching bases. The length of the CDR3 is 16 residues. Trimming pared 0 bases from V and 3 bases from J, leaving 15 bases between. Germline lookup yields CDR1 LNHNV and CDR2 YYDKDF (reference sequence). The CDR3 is CATSREFLIGLYEQYF. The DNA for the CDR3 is TGTGCCACCAGCAGAGAATTCCTAATCGGACTCTACGAGCAGTACTTC.

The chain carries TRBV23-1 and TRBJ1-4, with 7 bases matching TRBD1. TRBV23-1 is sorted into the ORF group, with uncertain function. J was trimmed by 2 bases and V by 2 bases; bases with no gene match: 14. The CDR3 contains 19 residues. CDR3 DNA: TGCGCCAGCAGTCAAATACAGGGGAACCCGCGAAAGACTAATGAAAAACTGTTTTTT. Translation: CASSQIQGNPRKTNEKLFF.

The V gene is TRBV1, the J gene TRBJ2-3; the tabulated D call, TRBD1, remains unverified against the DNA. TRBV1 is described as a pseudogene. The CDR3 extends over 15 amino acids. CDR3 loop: CTSSQEGQRPDTQYF. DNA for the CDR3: TGCACCAGCAGCCAAGAGGGACAGAGGCCAGATACGCAGTATTTT.

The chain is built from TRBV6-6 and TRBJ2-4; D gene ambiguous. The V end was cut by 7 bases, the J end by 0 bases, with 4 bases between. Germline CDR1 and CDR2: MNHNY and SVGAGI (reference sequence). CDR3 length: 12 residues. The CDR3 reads CASTRAKNIQYF. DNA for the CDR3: TGTGCCAGCACGAGAGCCAAAAACATTCAGTACTTC.

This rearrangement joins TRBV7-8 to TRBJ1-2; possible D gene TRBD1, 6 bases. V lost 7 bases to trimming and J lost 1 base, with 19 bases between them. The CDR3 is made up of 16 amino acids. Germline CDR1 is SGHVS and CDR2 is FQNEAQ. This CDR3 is CASTSSPGAYNYGYTF. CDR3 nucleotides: TGTGCCAGCACCTCGTCCCCAGGGGCTTATAACTATGGCTACACCTTC.

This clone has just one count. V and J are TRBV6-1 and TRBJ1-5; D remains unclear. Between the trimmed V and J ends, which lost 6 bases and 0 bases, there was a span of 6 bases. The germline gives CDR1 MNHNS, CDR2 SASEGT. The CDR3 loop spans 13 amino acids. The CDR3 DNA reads TGTGCCAGCAGGGAGTATAGCAATCAGCCCCAGCATTTT. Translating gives CASREYSNQPQHF.

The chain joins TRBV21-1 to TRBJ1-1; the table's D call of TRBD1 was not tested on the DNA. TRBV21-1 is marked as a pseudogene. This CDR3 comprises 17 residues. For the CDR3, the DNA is TGTGCCAGCAGCCCAATGGTACCAGGGGGCTTCTACACTGAAGCTTTCTTT. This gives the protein CASSPMVPGGFYTEAFF.

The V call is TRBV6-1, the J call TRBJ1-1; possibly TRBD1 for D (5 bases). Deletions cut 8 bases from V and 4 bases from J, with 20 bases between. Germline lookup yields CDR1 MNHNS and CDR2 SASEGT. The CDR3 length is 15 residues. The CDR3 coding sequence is TGTGCCAGCTGGAAAGACAGAATCAGTAGCACTGAAGCTTTCTTT. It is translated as CASWKDRISSTEAFF.

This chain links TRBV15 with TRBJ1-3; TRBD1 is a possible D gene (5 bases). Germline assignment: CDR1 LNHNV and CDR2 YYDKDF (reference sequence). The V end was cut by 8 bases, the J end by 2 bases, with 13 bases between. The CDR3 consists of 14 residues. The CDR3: CATRQGLAGNTIYF. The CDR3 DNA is TGTGCCACCCGCCAGGGTTTGGCTGGAAACACCATATATTTT.

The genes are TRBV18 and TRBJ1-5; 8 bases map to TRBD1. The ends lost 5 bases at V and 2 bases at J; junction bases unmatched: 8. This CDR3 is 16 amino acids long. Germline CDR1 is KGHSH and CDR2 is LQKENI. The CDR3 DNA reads TGTGCCAGCTCAACAGAAACAGGGGGAGGCAATCAGCCCCAGCATTTT. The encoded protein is CASSTETGGGNQPQHF. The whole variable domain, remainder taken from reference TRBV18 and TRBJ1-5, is NAGVMQNPRHLVRRRGQEARLRCSPMKGHSHVYWYRQLPEEGLKFMVYLQKENIIDESGMPKERFSAEFPKEGPSILRIQQVVRGDSAAYFCASSTETGGGNQPQHFGDGTRLSIL.

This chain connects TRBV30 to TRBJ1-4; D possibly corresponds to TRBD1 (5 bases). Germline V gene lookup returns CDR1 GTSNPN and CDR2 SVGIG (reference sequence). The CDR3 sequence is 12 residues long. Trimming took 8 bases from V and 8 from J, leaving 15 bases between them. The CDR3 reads CAGSRGSEKLFF. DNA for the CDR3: TGTGCCGGCAGCCGGGGGTCCGAAAAACTGTTTTTT.

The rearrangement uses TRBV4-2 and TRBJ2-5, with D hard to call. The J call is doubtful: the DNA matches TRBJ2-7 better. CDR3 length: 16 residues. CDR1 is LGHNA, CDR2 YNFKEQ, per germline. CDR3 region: CASSQSDLSINYEQYF. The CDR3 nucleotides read TGTGCCAGCAGCCAATCTGACCTCAGCATTAACTACGAGCAGTACTTC.